Sequencing of this T cell receptor (beta chain) was carried out in a study of blood T cell repertoires in COVID-19 (dated by TCRdb to about 2020). A note on the overall study: The collaborator samples originated in the United States, Italy and Spain and spanned the acute and convalescent phases of COVID-19. The material from the prospective study consisted of cDNA or gDNA derived from T cells, B-cell-depleted T cells, or PBMCs. Sample metadata almost always included a de-identified subject ID, COVID-19 status, age in years and sex. Samples came from the ongoing ImmuneRACE study (first 160 participants) plus 1,254 subjects from 6 global collaborators. The repertoires were released in a freely available public database meant as a resource for research on the immune response to SARS-CoV-2. Where available, HLA class I and class II types were obtained from metadata supplied by the sample provider rather than from assay-based typing. Subjects who had been exposed to COVID-19, were actively infected with it, or had recovered from it provided the deeply sampled blood TCRbeta repertoires that made up the dataset.

Ends trimmed: V by 4 bases, J by 6 bases; bases unmatched to a gene: 7. Taken from cysteine to phenylalanine, the CDR3 has 14 residues. The sequence is cut down to CDR3 DNA, 42 bases in frame from base 1. From the germline V gene, CDR1 is SGHRS and CDR2 is YFSETQ. TCRbeta CDR3 regions were amplified from genomic DNA using the immunoSEQ Assay, a bias-controlled multiplex PCR. Regarding the original processing steps: Within the assay, amplification of reference gene primers was used to estimate how many nucleated cells each sample contained. To quantify the absolute abundance of each unique TCRbeta CDR3 rearrangement, sequence reads were collapsed and filtered. For each sample, productive Simpson clonality was calculated as the square root of Simpson's diversity index across productive rearrangements. This is the immuneACCESS table as TCRdb keeps it, with only in-frame sequences that have V and J called. A part of the clones is gone; compared with another copy, unresolved V genes explain less than half, and the rest is unexplained. V and J calls plus clone size are reproduced from that table; the DNA served to infer D and trimming. Recorded for this sample are about 440,000 clones; about 89% of them occurred a single time. The top ten clones comprise about 4.5% of the sample.

This clone was seen only once. This receptor's antigen is unknown. No base qualities exist here, and no much larger clone lies one base off it. Overall study outcomes, separate from this receptor: The quantity of clinical and demographic metadata differed by source and by participant and was supplied without curation.

The collaborating institutions used their own protocols to collect whole blood in K2EDTA tubes. For TCRbeta analysis, collaborators shipped samples as frozen whole blood, isolated PBMCs, or DNA extracted from either of those sample types. The source material was peripheral blood. Recombination connected TRBV5-1 to TRBJ2-7; TRBD1 lines up with 10 middle nucleotides. The TCR originated in a woman in her 30s with acute or convalescent COVID-19. CDR3 protein: CASSATGGAGEQYF. DNA sequence: TGCGCCAGCAGCGCGACAGGGGGCGCGGGCGAGCAGTACTTC.